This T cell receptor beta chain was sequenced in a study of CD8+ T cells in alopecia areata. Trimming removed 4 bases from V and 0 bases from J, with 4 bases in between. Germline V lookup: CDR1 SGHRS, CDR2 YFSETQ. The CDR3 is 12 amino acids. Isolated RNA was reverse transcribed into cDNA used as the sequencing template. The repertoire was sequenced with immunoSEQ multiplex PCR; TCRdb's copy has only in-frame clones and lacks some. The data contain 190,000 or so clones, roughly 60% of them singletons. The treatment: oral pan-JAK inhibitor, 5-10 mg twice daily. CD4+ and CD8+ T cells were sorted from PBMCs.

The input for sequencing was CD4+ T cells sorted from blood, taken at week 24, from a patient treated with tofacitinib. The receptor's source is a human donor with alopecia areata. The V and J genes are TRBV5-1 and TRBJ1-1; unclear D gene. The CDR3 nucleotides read TGCGCCAGCAGCAGGGTGAACACTGAAGCTTTCTTT. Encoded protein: CASSRVNTEAFF. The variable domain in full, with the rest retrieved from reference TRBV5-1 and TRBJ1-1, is KAGVTQTPRYLIKTRGQQVTLSCSPISGHRSVSWYQQTPGQGLQFLFEYFSETQRNKGNFPGRFSGRQFSNSRSEMNVSTLELGDSALYLCASSRVNTEAFFGQGTRLTVV.